These 14 T cell receptor beta chains came from one sample sequenced in a study of technical replicates of blood from a handful of donors. Some clones are missing from TCRdb's copy, which holds only in-frame ones; the method was immunoSEQ multiplex PCR. The sample carries some 47,000 clones, around 90% recorded once. The sample was PBMCs. The receptors come from a human donor in good health. Some clones in this sample may be carry-over from other donors' samples.

The chain has TRBV29-1 and TRBJ1-3, with TRBD1 matching 8 bases. V lost 7 bases and J lost 2; bases outside the gene matches: 1. The CDR3 sequence is 12 residues long. The V gene's germline CDR1 is SQVTM and CDR2 ANQGSEA. The CDR3 spells CSAQGAGNTIYF. In DNA, the CDR3 is TGCAGCGCACAGGGGGCTGGAAACACCATATATTTT. Using reference TRBV29-1 and TRBJ1-3 for the parts outside the CDR3, the full variable domain is SAVISQKPSRDICQRGTSLTIQCQVDSQVTMMFWYRQQPGQSLTLIATANQGSEATYESGFVIDKFPISRPNLTFSTLTVSNMSPEDSSIYLCSAQGAGNTIYFGEGSWLTVV.

This clone was recorded a few times. This chain connects TRBV10-1 to TRBJ1-2, with TRBD1 identical over 7 bases. V gave up 0 bases and J gave up 4 bases; unmatched junction bases: 14. Germline V gene data show CDR1 as WNHNN and CDR2 as SYGVQD (reference sequence). The CDR3 is 18 residues long. In DNA, the CDR3 is TGCGCCAGCAGTGAGTCTGGCCCCCGACAGGGTGAACCCTATGGCTACACCTTC. Its translation: CASSESGPRQGEPYGYTF.

The rearrangement links TRBV6-5 to TRBJ2-1, with 12 bases aligning to TRBD2. Germline V gene sequence: CDR1 MNHEY, CDR2 SVGAGI. The CDR3 consists of 14 residues. V shed 10 bases, J shed 1 base, and the junction held 2 bases outside the gene matches. The CDR3 DNA sequence: TGTGCCACACTAGCGGGGGGTTCCTACAATGAGCAGTTCTTC. It encodes CATLAGGSYNEQFF.

The chain is built from TRBV4-3 and TRBJ2-3, with a possible D match to TRBD1 (5 bases). The CDR3 contains 14 residues. Trimming took 4 bases from V and 4 from J, leaving 12 bases between them. The germline V gene encodes CDR1 LGHNA and CDR2 YSLEER. CDR3 sequence: CASSPAGISDTQYF. The CDR3 nucleotides are TGCGCCAGCAGCCCAGCAGGGATCTCAGATACGCAGTATTTT.

The chain joins TRBV6-5 to TRBJ1-3, with TRBD1 matching 12 bases. Germline V CDR1 and CDR2: MNHEY, SVGAGI. CDR3 size: 16 residues. The V segment lost 4 bases and the J segment 3 bases; nucleotides outside the gene matches: 4. The CDR3 region is CASSSGTGGNGNTIYF. CDR3 nucleotides: TGTGCCAGCAGTTCTGGGACAGGGGGCAATGGAAACACCATATATTTT.

V and J are TRBV10-3 and TRBJ2-3, with D perhaps matching TRBD2 (5 bases). This CDR3 is 15 amino acids long. V lost 2 bases and J lost 2, with 11 bases in between. Looked up from germline, CDR1 is ENHRY and CDR2 is SYGVKD. CDR3 DNA: TGTGCCATCAGTGAGACGCGAGGGATCACAGATACGCAGTATTTT. Amino acid sequence: CAISETRGITDTQYF.

This sequence joins TRBV5-4 and TRBJ2-1, with 7 bases aligning to TRBD2. Germline values: CDR1 SGHNT, CDR2 YYREEE (reference sequence). The V segment lost 0 bases and the J segment 9 bases; nucleotides outside the gene matches: 9. This CDR3 contains 15 residues. CDR3 DNA sequence: TGTGCCAGCAGCTTGGTTGCGGGAGTAGGAAGTGAGCAGTTCTTC. Protein sequence: CASSLVAGVGSEQFF.

This clone was counted a single time. DNA for the CDR3: TGTGCCAGCAGCTTAACCAGCGGGAGGTTGGAGACCCAGTACTTC. It yields the protein CASSLTSGRLETQYF. V is TRBV7-9 and J is TRBJ2-5, with 9 bases lining up with TRBD2. This CDR3 is 15 amino acids long. The germline V gene encodes CDR1 SEHNR and CDR2 FQNEAQ (reference sequence). Trimming took 2 bases from V and 5 from J; bases not matched to a gene: 6.

This chain uses TRBV4-2 with TRBJ1-2; TRBD1 is a possible D gene (5 bases). This CDR3 comprises 16 residues. In germline, CDR1 is LGHNA, CDR2 YNFKEQ. V lost 0 bases, J lost 0 bases, and 11 bases lay in between. CDR3 bases: TGTGCCAGCAGCCAAGATTGGGGGGGGACTAACTATGGCTACACCTTC. Translation: CASSQDWGGTNYGYTF.

The gene calls are TRBV5-1 and TRBJ2-7, with D possibly being TRBD2 (5 bases). The CDR3 covers 16 residues. Per the germline V gene, CDR1 is SGHRS and CDR2 is YFSETQ. Trimming stripped 0 bases from V and 2 bases from J, with 15 bases between. The chain's CDR3 is CASSLASVTGTYEQYF. DNA of the CDR3: TGCGCCAGCAGCTTGGCATCCGTTACGGGAACCTACGAGCAGTACTTC.

V is TRBV7-3 and J is TRBJ1-1; D ambiguous. This CDR3 region has 12 residues. Germline values: CDR1 SGHTA, CDR2 FQGTGA. V was cut by 4 bases and J by 8 bases, with 11 bases left in between. The DNA of the CDR3 is TGTGCCAGCAGCTACCGGGGAACCGAAGCTTTCTTT. Amino acids: CASSYRGTEAFF. Together with reference TRBV7-3 and TRBJ1-1, the CDR3 gives the full variable domain: GAGVSQTPSNKVTEKGKYVELRCDPISGHTALYWYRQSLGQGPEFLIYFQGTGAADDSGLPNDRFFAVRPEGSVSTLKIQRTERGDSAVYLCASSYRGTEAFFGQGTRLTVV.

This clone was detected only a few times. The chain combines TRBV7-8 with TRBJ2-2, with 12 bases fitting TRBD2. The V gene end was trimmed by 5 bases and the J gene end by 4 bases; junction bases not matched to a gene: 11. The CDR3 consists of 18 residues. Germline loops: CDR1 SGHVS, CDR2 FQNEAQ. CDR3 loop: CASSLWVASGGGTGELFF. Written as DNA, the CDR3 is TGTGCCAGCAGCCTTTGGGTCGCTAGCGGGGGGGGCACCGGGGAGCTGTTTTTT.

The chain combines TRBV7-9 with TRBJ2-5, with D maybe TRBD1 (5 bases). CDR3 length equals 14 residues. In germline, CDR1 is SEHNR, CDR2 FQNEAQ (reference sequence). V was cut by 5 bases and J by 2 bases, with 12 bases left in between. The CDR3, as DNA: TGTGCCAGCAGCACCCTAGGGGCGCAAGAGACCCAGTACTTC. As protein: CASSTLGAQETQYF.

V gene TRBV7-3 combines with J gene TRBJ2-1, with 7 bases aligning to TRBD2. Germline V lookup: CDR1 SGHTA, CDR2 FQGTGA. After removal of 5 bases from V and 6 bases from J, the junction contained 10 bases not matched to a gene. The CDR3 contains 15 residues. The CDR3 DNA follows: TGTGCCAGCAGCCTGAGCGGGACCCGCGGCAATGAGCAGTTCTTC. Protein sequence: CASSLSGTRGNEQFF.